This record covers a single T cell receptor beta chain. Its antigen is not known. The entry originates in a study of cytomegalovirus exposure and HLA in healthy donors. Study-level information: Earlier, 110 million or so unique TCR beta sequences were recovered from 170 million or so T cells by an analysis. Early release data held tens of millions of unique TCRs from HLA-typed donors. Genotyping showed 81% of roughly 390 donors falling in the Caucasian-associated ancestry cluster.

V was pared by 3 bases and J by 3 bases, with 8 bases between. This CDR3 spans 13 amino acids. CDR1 and CDR2 (germline): LNHDA, SQIVND (reference sequence). Study-level points and caveats: A later analysis linked a missense DCLRE1C variant to TCR beta V- and J-gene trimming.

The PCR contained 60 Vbeta and 13 Jbeta primers. Data came from immunoSEQ multiplex PCR; TCRdb stores just in-frame clones and leaves some out. The repertoire has 120,000 or so clones, roughly 75% of them found once; the top ten carry 0.95% to 1.5%. The sequenced sample was PBMCs. This clonotype originated in a female donor in good health and CMV-seronegative. This sequence joins TRBV19 and TRBJ1-2; TRBD1 is a possible D gene (6 bases). In DNA form, the CDR3 reads TGTGCCAGTAGTATTCCAGGGGACTATGGCTACACCTTC. It codes for CASSIPGDYGYTF. Supplemented by reference TRBV19 and TRBJ1-2, the full variable domain reads DGGITQSPKYLFRKEGQNVTLSCEQNLNHDAMYWYRQDPGQGLRLIYYSQIVNDFQKGDIAEGYSVSREKKESFPLTVTSAQKNPTAFYLCASSIPGDYGYTFGSGTRLTVV.